The sequence of this TCR beta chain was determined in a study of tumor and adjacent non-tumor tissue in lung cancer. This sample's RNA came from whole unsorted tissue. The normal lung tissue was taken more than 3 cm from the tumor edge. A modified ARM-PCR protocol with three rounds of nested PCR amplified TCRbeta. MiXCR, applied by TCRdb to the multiplex PCR reads, yields one record per CDR3 protein. Among 77,000 or so distinct CDR3 sequences, over 60% were seen once, and the ten largest hold around 40%. In regard to this clonotype: The junction and the germline gene differ at one end; a read error may be behind it.

Germline V lookup: CDR1 MDHEN, CDR2 SYDVKM. CDR3 length: 18 residues. The sample consisted of distant non-tumor lung tissue. The clonotype originates from a man between 70 and 80 years old with non-small cell lung cancer. The rearrangement links TRBV28 to TRBJ1-6, with unresolved D. In DNA form, the CDR3 reads TGTGCCAGCAGTTTAGGACCTGCTGACACGATCTATAATTCGCCCCTCCACTTT. Amino acids: CASSLGPADTIYNSPLHF.